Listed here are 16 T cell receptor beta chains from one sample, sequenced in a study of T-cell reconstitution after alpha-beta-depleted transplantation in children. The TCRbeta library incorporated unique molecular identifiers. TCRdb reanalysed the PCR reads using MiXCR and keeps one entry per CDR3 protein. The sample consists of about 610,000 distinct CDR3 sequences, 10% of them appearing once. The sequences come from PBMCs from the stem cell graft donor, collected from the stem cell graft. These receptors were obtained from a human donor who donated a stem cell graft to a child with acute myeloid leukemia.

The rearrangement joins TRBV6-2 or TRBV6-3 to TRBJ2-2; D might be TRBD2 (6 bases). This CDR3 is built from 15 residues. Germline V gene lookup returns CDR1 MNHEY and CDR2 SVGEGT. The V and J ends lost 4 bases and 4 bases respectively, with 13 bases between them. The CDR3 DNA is TGTGCCAGCAGTTCGCGGGACTTTCCCACCGGGGAGCTGTTTTTT. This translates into CASSSRDFPTGELFF.

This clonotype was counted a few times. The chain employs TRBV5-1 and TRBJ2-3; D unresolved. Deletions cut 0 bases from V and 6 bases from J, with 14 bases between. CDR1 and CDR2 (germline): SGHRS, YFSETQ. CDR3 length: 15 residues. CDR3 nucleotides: TGCGCCAGCAGCTTGGAGATGAGGCCTCCCGATACGCAGTATTTT. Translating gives CASSLEMRPPDTQYF.

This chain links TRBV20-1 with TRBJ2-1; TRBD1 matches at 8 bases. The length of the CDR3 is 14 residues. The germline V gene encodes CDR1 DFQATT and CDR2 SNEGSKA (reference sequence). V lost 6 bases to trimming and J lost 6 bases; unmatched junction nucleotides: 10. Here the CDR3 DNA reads TGCAGTGCCCCACAGGGGGTCGTTGGCAATGAGCAGTTCTTC. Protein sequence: CSAPQGVVGNEQFF.

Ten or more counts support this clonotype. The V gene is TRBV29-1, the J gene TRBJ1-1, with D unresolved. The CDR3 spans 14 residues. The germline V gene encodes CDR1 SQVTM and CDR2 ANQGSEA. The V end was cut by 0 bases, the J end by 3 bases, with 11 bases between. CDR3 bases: TGCAGCGTTGAAGATTGGGTGGGCGACACTGAAGCTTTCTTT. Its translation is CSVEDWVGDTEAFF.

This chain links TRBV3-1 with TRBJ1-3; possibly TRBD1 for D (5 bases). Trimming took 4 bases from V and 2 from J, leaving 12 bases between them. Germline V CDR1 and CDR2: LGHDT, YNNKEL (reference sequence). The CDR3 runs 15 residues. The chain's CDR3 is CASSRSGFAGNTIYF. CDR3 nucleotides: TGTGCCAGCAGCCGGTCAGGGTTCGCTGGAAACACCATATATTTT.

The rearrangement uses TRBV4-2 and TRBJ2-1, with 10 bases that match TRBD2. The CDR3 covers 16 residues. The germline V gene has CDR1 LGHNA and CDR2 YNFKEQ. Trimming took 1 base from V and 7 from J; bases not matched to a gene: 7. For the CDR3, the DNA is TGTGCCAGCAGCCAAGTGGCCCAGCGGGAGGGAAATGAGCAGTTCTTC. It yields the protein CASSQVAQREGNEQFF.

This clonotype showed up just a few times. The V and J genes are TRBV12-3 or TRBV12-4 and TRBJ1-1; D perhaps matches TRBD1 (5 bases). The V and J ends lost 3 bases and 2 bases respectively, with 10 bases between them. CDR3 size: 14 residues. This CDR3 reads CASSFRQPNTEAFF. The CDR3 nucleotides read TGTGCCAGCAGTTTTAGACAGCCCAACACTGAAGCTTTCTTT.

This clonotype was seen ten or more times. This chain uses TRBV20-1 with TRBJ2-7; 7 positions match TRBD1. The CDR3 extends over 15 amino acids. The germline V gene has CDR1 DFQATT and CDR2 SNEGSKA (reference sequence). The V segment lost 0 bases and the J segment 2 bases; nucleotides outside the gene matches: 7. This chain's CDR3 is CSARDLRQGAYEQYF. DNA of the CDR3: TGCAGTGCTAGAGATTTACGACAGGGAGCCTACGAGCAGTACTTC.

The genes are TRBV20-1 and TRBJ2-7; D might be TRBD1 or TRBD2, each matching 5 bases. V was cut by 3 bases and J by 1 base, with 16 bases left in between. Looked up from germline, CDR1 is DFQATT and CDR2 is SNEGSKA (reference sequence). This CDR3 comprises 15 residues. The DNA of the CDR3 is TGCAGTGCTAGGGGGAACCTTGGGGGTTCCTACGAGCAGTACTTC. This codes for CSARGNLGGSYEQYF.

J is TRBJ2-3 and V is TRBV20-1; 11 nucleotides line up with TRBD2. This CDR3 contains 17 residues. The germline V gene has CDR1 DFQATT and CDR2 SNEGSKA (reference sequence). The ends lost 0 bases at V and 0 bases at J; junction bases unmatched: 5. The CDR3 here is CSARDLRTSGSTDTQYF. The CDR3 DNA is TGCAGTGCTAGAGATCTCCGGACTAGCGGGAGCACAGATACGCAGTATTTT.

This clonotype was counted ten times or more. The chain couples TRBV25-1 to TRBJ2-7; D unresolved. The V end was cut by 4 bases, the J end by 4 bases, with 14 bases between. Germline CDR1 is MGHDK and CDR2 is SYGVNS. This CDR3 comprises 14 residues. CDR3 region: CASSVEWSRYEQYF. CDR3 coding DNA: TGTGCCAGCAGTGTGGAATGGAGTAGGTACGAGCAGTACTTC.

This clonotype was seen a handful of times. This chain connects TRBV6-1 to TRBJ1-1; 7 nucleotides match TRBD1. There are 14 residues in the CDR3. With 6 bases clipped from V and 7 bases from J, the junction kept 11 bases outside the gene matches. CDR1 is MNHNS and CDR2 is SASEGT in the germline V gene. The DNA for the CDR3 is TGTGCCAGCAGCCTCCTCCCTCAGGGGGGTGAAGCTTTCTTT. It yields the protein CASSLLPQGGEAFF.

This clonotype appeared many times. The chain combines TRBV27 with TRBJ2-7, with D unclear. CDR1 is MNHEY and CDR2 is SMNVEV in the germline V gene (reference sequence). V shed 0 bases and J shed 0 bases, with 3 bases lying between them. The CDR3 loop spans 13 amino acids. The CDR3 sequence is CASSLSVSYEQYF. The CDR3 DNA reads TGTGCCAGCAGTTTATCGGTCTCCTACGAGCAGTACTTC.

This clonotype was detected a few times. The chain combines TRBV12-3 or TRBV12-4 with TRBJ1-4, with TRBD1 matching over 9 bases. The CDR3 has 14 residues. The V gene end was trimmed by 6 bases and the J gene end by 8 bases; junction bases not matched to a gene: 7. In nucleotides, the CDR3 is TGTGCCAGCAGCCCCGACAGGGGGTGGGAAAAACTGTTTTTT. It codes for CASSPDRGWEKLFF.

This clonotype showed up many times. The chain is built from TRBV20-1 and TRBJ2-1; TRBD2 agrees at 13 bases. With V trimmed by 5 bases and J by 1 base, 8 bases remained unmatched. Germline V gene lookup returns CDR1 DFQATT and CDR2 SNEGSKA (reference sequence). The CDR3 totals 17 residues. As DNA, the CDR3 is TGCAGTGCTCGGACTAGCGGGAGAGGTGGTTCCTACAATGAGCAGTTCTTC. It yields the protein CSARTSGRGGSYNEQFF.

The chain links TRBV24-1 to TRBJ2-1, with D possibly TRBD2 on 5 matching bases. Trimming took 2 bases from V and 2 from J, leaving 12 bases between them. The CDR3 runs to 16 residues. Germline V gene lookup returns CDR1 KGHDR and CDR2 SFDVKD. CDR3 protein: CATSDSGPRAYNEQFF. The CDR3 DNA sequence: TGTGCCACCAGTGATTCAGGACCGCGGGCCTACAATGAGCAGTTCTTC.